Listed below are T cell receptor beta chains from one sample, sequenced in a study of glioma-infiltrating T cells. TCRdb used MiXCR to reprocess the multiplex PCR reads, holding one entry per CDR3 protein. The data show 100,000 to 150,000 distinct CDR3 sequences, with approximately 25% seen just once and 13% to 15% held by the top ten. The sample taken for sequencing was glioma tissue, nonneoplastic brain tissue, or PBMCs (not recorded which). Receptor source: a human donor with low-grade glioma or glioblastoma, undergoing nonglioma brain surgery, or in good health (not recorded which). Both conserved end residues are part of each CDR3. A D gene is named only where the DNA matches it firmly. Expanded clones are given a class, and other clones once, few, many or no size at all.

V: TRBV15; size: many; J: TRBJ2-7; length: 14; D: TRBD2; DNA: TGTGCCACCAGCAGGGAGCGGGAGAACCACGAGCAGTACTTC; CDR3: CATSRERENHEQYF
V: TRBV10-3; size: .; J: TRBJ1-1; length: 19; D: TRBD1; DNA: TGTGCCATCAGTGGGGACAGGGATTCCCGCTATTATAGGAACACTGAAGCTTTCTTT; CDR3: CAISGDRDSRYYRNTEAFF
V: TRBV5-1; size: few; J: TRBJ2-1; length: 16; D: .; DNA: TGCGCCAGCAGCTCCCAGGTAGGGAACTCCTACAATGAGCAGTTCTTC; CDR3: CASSSQVGNSYNEQFF
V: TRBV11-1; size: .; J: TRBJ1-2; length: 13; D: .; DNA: TGTGCCAGCAGCTTAGATGGACTTTATAGCTACACCTTC; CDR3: CASSLDGLYSYTF
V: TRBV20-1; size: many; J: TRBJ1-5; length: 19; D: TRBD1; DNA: TGCAGTGCTAGAGAACCAGGACAGGGGGCCATTTATAGCAATCAGCCCCAGCATTTT; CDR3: CSAREPGQGAIYSNQPQHF
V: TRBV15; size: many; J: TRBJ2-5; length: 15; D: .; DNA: TGTGCCACCAGCAAACCGGGCCCAACCCGAGAGACCCAGTACTTC; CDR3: CATSKPGPTRETQYF
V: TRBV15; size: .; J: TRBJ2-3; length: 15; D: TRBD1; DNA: TGTGCCACCAGCCGAGACGGGACAGGTTTTGATACGCAGTATTTT; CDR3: CATSRDGTGFDTQYF
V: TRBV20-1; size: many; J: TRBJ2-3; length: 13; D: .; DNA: TGCAGTGCTAGACCCGGGGGCACAGATACGCAGTATTTT; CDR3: CSARPGGTDTQYF
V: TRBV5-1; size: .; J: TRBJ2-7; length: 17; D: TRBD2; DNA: TGCGCCAGCAGCAGTGGGACTAGCGGGAGGGCCTACCCCGAGCAGTACTTC; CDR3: CASSSGTSGRAYPEQYF
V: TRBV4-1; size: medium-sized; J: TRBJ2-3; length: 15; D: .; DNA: TGCGCCAGCAGCCAAGAAGGGAGACGCGCAGATACGCAGTATTTT; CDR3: CASSQEGRRADTQYF
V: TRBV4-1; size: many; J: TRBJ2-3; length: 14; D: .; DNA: TGCGCCAGCAGCCAAGAGCGAAGGACAGATACGCAGTATTTT; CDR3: CASSQERRTDTQYF
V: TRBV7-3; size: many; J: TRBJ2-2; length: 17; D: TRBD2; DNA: TGTGCCAGCAGCTTAGGGCTAGCGGGAGCAACCACCGGGGAGCTGTTTTTT; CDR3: CASSLGLAGATTGELFF
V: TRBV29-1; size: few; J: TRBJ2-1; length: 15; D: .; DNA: TGCAGCGTCACCCCTAGTTCAGGAGCTAACAATGAGCAGTTCTTC; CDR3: CSVTPSSGANNEQFF
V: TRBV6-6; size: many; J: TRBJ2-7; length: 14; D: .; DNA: TGTGCCAGCAGTTACTCGGATAGCTCCTACGAGCAGTACTTC; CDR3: CASSYSDSSYEQYF
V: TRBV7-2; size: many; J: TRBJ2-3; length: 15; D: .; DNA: TGTGCCAGCAGCTTAGTGGTGGTTAGCACAGATACGCAGTATTTT; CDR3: CASSLVVVSTDTQYF
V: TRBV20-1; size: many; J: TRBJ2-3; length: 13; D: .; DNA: TGCAGTGCTTCCCCTAAGAATCGGGATACGCAGTATTTT; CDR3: CSASPKNRDTQYF
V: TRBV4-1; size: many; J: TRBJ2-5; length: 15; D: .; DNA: TGCGCCAGCAGCCAGGGCGCGCAACTTCAAGAGACCCAGTACTTC; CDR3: CASSQGAQLQETQYF
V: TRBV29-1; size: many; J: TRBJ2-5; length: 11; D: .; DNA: TGCAGCGGTTCTCTTCGGGAGACCCAGTACTTC; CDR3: CSGSLRETQYF
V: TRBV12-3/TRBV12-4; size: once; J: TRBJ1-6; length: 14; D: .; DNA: TGTGCCAGCAGTTTCGATCCAGGGGACTCACCCCTCCACTTT; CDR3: CASSFDPGDSPLHF
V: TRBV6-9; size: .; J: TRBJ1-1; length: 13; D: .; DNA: TGTGCCAGCAGTTATCGGGGGGGAACTGAAGCTTTCTTT; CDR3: CASSYRGGTEAFF
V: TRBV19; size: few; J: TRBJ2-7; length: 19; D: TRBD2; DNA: TGTGCCAGTAGTATAGCAACTAGCGGCCCGGAGGGGAGCTCCTACGAGCAGTACTTC; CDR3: CASSIATSGPEGSSYEQYF
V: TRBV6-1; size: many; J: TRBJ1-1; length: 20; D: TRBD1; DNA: TGTGCCAGCAGTACCGACAGGGTGATCTCAACCCAGACTCCAAACACTGAAGCTTTCTTT; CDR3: CASSTDRVISTQTPNTEAFF
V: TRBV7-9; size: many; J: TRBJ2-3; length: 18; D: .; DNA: TGTGCCAGCAGCTTATCCGGGATCGCGACCACTAACACAGATACGCAGTATTTT; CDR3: CASSLSGIATTNTDTQYF
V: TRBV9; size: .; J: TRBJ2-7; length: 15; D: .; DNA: TGTGCCAGCAGCGTAGACGGAGCGGGTCATTACGAGCAGTACTTC; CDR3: CASSVDGAGHYEQYF
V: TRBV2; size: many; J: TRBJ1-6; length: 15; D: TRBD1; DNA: TGTGCCAGCAGTGACAGCAGGGGGTTGAATTCACCCCTCCACTTT; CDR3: CASSDSRGLNSPLHF
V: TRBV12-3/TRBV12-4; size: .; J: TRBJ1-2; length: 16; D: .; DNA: TGTGCCAGCAGTTTATGGGCAGAGGCTACCAACTATGGCTACACCTTC; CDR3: CASSLWAEATNYGYTF
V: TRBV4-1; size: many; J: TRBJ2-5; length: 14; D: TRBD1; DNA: TGCGCCAGCAGCCTTAGACAGGGAGTGGAGACCCAGTACTTC; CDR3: CASSLRQGVETQYF
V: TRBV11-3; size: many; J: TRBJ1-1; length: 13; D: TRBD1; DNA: TGTGCCAGCAGCTTATCAGGGGGCCCTGAAGCTTTCTTT; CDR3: CASSLSGGPEAFF
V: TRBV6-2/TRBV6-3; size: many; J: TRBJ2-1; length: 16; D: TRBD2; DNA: TGTGCCAGCAGTTACCCAACTAGCGGGAATTACAATGAGCAGTTCTTC; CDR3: CASSYPTSGNYNEQFF
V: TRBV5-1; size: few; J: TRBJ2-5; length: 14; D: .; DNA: TGCGCCAGCAGCTTAAACAGGGCCCAAGAGACCCAGTACTTC; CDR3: CASSLNRAQETQYF
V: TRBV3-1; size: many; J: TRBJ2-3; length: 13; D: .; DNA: TGTGCCAGCAGCCAAGGCTACACAGATACGCAGTATTTT; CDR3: CASSQGYTDTQYF
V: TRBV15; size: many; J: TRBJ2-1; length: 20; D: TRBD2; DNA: TGTGCCACCAGCAGGGGACAGGGACTAGCGGGAGGGCGCTCCTACAATGAGCAGTTCTTC; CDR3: CATSRGQGLAGGRSYNEQFF
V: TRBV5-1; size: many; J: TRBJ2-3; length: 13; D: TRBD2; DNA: TGCGCCAGCAGCTCCTGGGGGGGGGATACGCAGTATTTT; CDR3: CASSSWGGDTQYF
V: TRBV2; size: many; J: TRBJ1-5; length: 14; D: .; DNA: TGTGCCAGCAGTGAAGTGGGGTTTGATCAGCCCCAGCATTTT; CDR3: CASSEVGFDQPQHF
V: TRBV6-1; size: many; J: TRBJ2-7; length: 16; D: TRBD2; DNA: TGTGCCAGCAGTTCCGACATCCTAGCGGGAGGTCGCGAGCAGTACTTC; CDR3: CASSSDILAGGREQYF
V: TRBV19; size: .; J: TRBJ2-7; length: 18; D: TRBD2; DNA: TGTGCCAGTAGTCCCGGACTAGCGGGAAACTCTATTCCTTACGAGCAGTACTTC; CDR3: CASSPGLAGNSIPYEQYF
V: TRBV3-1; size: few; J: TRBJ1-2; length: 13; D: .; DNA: TGTGCCAGCAGCCTCGACGGGGGATATGGCTACACCTTC; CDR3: CASSLDGGYGYTF
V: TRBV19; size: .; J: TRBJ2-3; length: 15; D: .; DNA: TGTGCCAGTAGTATTTTTAGCGGAGACACAGATACGCAGTATTTT; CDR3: CASSIFSGDTDTQYF
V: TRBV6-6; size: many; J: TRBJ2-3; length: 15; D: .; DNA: TGTGCCAGCAGTTATTCGGACGTCCCCACAGATACGCAGTATTTT; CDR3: CASSYSDVPTDTQYF
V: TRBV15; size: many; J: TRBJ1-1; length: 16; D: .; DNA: TGTGCCACCAGCAGAGATCTCAGGGGCTCGAACACTGAAGCTTTCTTT; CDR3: CATSRDLRGSNTEAFF
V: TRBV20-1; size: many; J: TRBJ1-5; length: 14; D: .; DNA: TGCAGTGCTGCCCGACAGGCTGGGAATCAGCCCCAGCATTTT; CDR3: CSAARQAGNQPQHF
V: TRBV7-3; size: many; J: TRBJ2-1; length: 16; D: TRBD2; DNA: TGTGCCAGCAGCTTATCCCCCGGGACTAGTCAAAATGAGCAGTTCTTC; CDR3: CASSLSPGTSQNEQFF
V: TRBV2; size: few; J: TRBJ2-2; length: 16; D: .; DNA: TGTGCCAGCAGCGCCGGAGGAGGCTTTTACACCGGGGAGCTGTTTTTT; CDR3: CASSAGGGFYTGELFF
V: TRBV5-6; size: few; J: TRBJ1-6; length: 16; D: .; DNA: TGTGCCAGCAGCTCGGGGGGCCAACGATATAATTCACCCCTCCACTTT; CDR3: CASSSGGQRYNSPLHF
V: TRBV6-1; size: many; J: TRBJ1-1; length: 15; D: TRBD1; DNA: TGTGCCAGCACTCCTTTCGGGCAGGGGGGCGCTGAAGCTTTCTTT; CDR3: CASTPFGQGGAEAFF
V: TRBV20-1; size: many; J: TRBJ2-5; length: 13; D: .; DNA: TGCAGTCAGGGGGCTAGCGGGATGGAGACCCAGTACTTC; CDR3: CSQGASGMETQYF
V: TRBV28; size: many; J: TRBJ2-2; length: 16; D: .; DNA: TGTGCCATCCCTACAATTACGGGAGTGGAAACCGGGGAGCTGTTTTTT; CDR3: CAIPTITGVETGELFF
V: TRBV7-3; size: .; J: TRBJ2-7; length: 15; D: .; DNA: TGTGCCAGCAGTCTGGGGGGAGGGGGGCAGTACGAGCAGTACTTC; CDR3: CASSLGGGGQYEQYF
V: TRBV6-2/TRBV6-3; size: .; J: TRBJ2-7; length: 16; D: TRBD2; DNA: TGTGCCAGCAGTTACGACCTAGCGGGAGTGGGGAACGAGCAGTACTTC; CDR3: CASSYDLAGVGNEQYF
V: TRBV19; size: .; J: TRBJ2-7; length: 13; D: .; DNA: TGTGCCAGTGACCCGGACACATCCTACGAGCAGTACTTC; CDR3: CASDPDTSYEQYF
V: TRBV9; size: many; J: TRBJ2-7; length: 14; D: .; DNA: TGTGCCAGCAGCGCCAGTCTCAACTCCTACGAGCAGTACTTC; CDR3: CASSASLNSYEQYF
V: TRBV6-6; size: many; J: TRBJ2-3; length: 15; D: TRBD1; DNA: TGTGCCAGCAGTTACTCAGGGACAGGCACAGATACGCAGTATTTT; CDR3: CASSYSGTGTDTQYF
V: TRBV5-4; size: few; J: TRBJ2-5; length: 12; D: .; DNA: TGTGCCAGCAGCTTGGTAGATGAGACCCAGTACTTC; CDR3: CASSLVDETQYF
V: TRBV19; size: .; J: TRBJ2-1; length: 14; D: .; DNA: TGTGCCAGTGCTCCCCTCAGCTCCTACAATGAGCACTCCTTC; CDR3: CASAPLSSYNEHSF